A selection of T cell receptor beta chains follows, all from one sample in a study of T cell repertoires in cytomegalovirus infection. TCRdb passed the reads through MiXCR, listing each CDR3 protein once. The data contain about 310,000 distinct CDR3 sequences, roughly 25% of them seen just once; the ten biggest clones take up 10% to 15%. These TCRs are of unknown antigen specificity. Sample: cultured PBMCs, taken from culture after CMV antigen stimulation. The origin of the receptors is a human donor in good health (CMV status not recorded). Some clones in this sample may be carry-over from other donors' samples. Each CDR3 is given with its conserved first and last residue. A D gene is named only where the DNA matches it firmly. Clone sizes are given selectively: once, few, many, or a class where the clone is expanded.

J	D	size	V	DNA	CDR3
TRBJ2-1	TRBD2	.	TRBV19	TGTGCCAGTAGTATAGGCGGGGGGGGGGATGAGCAGTTCTTC	CASSIGGGGDEQFF
TRBJ2-1	.	.	TRBV20-1	TGCAGTGCTAGAGTCAGGGGGAGGGCCTTTCGGTACAATGAGCAGTTCTTC	CSARVRGRAFRYNEQFF
TRBJ1-4	.	.	TRBV18	TGTGCCAGCTCACCAGGGAGTAATGAAAAACTGTTTTTT	CASSPGSNEKLFF
TRBJ2-5	TRBD1	.	TRBV7-3	TGTGCCAGCAGCTTAAGCCCGACCGGCAGGGGGATAGGAGAGACCCAGTACTTC	CASSLSPTGRGIGETQYF
TRBJ1-5	TRBD1	many	TRBV6-6	TGTGCCAGCAGGCCTGGGACAGGGGGACGCAATCAGCCCCAGCATTTT	CASRPGTGGRNQPQHF
TRBJ2-5	.	.	TRBV4-1	TGCGCCAGCAGCCCCCTAGGAGACCCAGAGACCCAGTACTTC	CASSPLGDPETQYF
TRBJ2-1	.	many	TRBV7-9	TGTGCCAGCAGCCGTGACCCGGGACAAGGAGGAGCAATCTACAATGAGCAGTTCTTC	CASSRDPGQGGAIYNEQFF
TRBJ2-2	TRBD2	.	TRBV4-3	TGCGCCAGCAGCCATAAAGCGGGAGTCGTCACCGGGGAGCTGTTTTTT	CASSHKAGVVTGELFF
TRBJ2-3	.	many	TRBV6-1	TGTGCCAGCATCAACCGACCGAAGACAAGCACAGATACGCAGTATTTT	CASINRPKTSTDTQYF
TRBJ1-4	.	.	TRBV7-6	TGTGCCAGCAGCTTAGGACAGCCTCAGGCAGAAAAACTGTTTTTT	CASSLGQPQAEKLFF
TRBJ2-3	.	.	TRBV19	TGTGCCAGCGCCCGGGCGGGAAACACAGATACGCAGTATTTT	CASARAGNTDTQYF
TRBJ2-5	.	.	TRBV7-2	TGTGCCAGCGGACCTCAGGGGGGCCGGGAGACCCAGTACTTC	CASGPQGGRETQYF
TRBJ1-1	.	.	TRBV6-2/TRBV6-3	TGTGCCAGCAGAAAACAGGGCTTAATGAACACTGAAGCTTTCTTT	CASRKQGLMNTEAFF
TRBJ1-6	TRBD1	.	TRBV4-3	TGCGCCAGCAGCCAACTCGGGACAGGGAACTCACCCCTCCACTTT	CASSQLGTGNSPLHF
TRBJ2-5	.	.	TRBV6-2/TRBV6-3	TGTGCCAGCAGCTCTCCGGGCGGGACAAAGACCCAGTACTTC	CASSSPGGTKTQYF
TRBJ2-1	.	.	TRBV11-2	TGTGCCAGCAGCTTAGATCGACTAGTTAATGAGCAGTTCTTC	CASSLDRLVNEQFF
TRBJ2-1	TRBD2	.	TRBV12-3/TRBV12-4	TGTGCCAGCACCCAAGGCGGGGGAGTGATTAATGAGCTGTTCTTC	CASTQGGGVINELFF
TRBJ2-5	.	few	TRBV19	TGTGCCAGTAGTATATGGCAGCAAGAGACCCAGTACTTC	CASSIWQQETQYF
TRBJ1-4	.	few	TRBV7-2	TGTGCCAGCAGCCGGACAGATGAAAAACTGTTTTTT	CASSRTDEKLFF
TRBJ2-7	.	.	TRBV20-1	TGCAGTTCAGAAGGGGGAGGGCCGGGAGAGCAGTACTTC	CSSEGGGPGEQYF
TRBJ2-7	.	.	TRBV25-1	TGTGCCAGCATCGGTTCGGAAACCTACGAGCAGTACTTC	CASIGSETYEQYF
TRBJ1-1	TRBD1	once	TRBV7-2	TGTGCCAGCAGCCCACAGGGGGCAAACACTGAAGCTTTCTTT	CASSPQGANTEAFF
TRBJ2-5	.	few	TRBV20-1	TGCAGTGCTAGTCCCCGGGCGTACCAAGAGACCCAGTACTTC	CSASPRAYQETQYF
TRBJ2-7	TRBD1	.	TRBV19	TGTGCCAGTAGTATCGGGACAGCCTACGAGCAGTACTTC	CASSIGTAYEQYF
TRBJ2-1	.	.	TRBV24-1	TGTGCCACCAGTGACCGACCACAGGGAAATGAGCAGTTCTTC	CATSDRPQGNEQFF
TRBJ2-4	.	.	TRBV27	TGTGCCAGCAGTTTATTTAGGACAAAGGGCATTCAGTACTTC	CASSLFRTKGIQYF
TRBJ2-1	TRBD2	.	TRBV5-3	TGTGCCAGCGCGGGGGAGAACTACAATGAGCAGTTCTTC	CASAGENYNEQFF
TRBJ2-4	.	many	TRBV7-2	TGTGCCAGCAGCTTGATTGTATCTCGTGCAGGGGTCGCCAAAAACATTCAGTACTTC	CASSLIVSRAGVAKNIQYF
TRBJ2-1	.	few	TRBV4-3	TGCGCCAGCAGCCACATAGGACCGGGCAATGAGCAGTTCTTC	CASSHIGPGNEQFF
TRBJ2-5	TRBD2	few	TRBV12-3/TRBV12-4	TGTGCCAGCAGTTCGACTAGCGGGAGGGCTGGGGAGACCCAGTACTTC	CASSSTSGRAGETQYF
TRBJ2-3	.	few	TRBV7-6	TGTGCCAGCAGCTTCGACATAACTTCAGATACGCAGTATTTT	CASSFDITSDTQYF
TRBJ1-5	.	many	TRBV7-2	TGTGCCAGCAGCCCCTGGGGCGGGGGCGACAATCAGCCCCAGCATTTT	CASSPWGGGDNQPQHF
TRBJ2-7	TRBD1	many	TRBV7-2	TGTGCCAGCAGCTTATCACCTATGCCTTTGGACAGGGTAACGCACGAGCAGTACTTC	CASSLSPMPLDRVTHEQYF
TRBJ1-2	TRBD1	many	TRBV7-2	TGTGCCAGCAGCCCCGGGACAGGGATTAACAATTTTAACTATGGCTACACCTTC	CASSPGTGINNFNYGYTF
TRBJ1-3	.	.	TRBV28	TGTGCCAGCAGTGACCAAGGGGCTGGAAACACCATATATTTT	CASSDQGAGNTIYF
TRBJ2-5	.	many	TRBV7-8	TGTGCCAGCGACCAAGCGGGCAGAAGACAAGAGACCCAGTACTTC	CASDQAGRRQETQYF
TRBJ2-3	.	.	TRBV5-4	TGTGCCAGCAATGCCGAACGGGCAGATACGCAGTATTTT	CASNAERADTQYF
TRBJ2-1	.	many	TRBV7-8	TGTGCCAGCAGCTTATTCCTGTGGGGGAGCTCCTACAATGAGCAGTTCTTC	CASSLFLWGSSYNEQFF
TRBJ1-5	TRBD1	.	TRBV6-6	TGTGCCAGCAGCACCGGGACAGGGTCCCCATCCCTTAGCAATCAGCCCCAGCATTTT	CASSTGTGSPSLSNQPQHF
TRBJ1-1	.	.	TRBV12-5	TGTGCTAGTGGCTATTACCCCCCGGCTGAAGCTTTCTTT	CASGYYPPAEAFF
TRBJ2-5	.	few	TRBV27	TGTGCCAGCAGTTTCTCCGGGGCGGGGGAGACCCAGTACTTC	CASSFSGAGETQYF
TRBJ2-1	TRBD2	few	TRBV28	TGTGCCAGCAGTTTGGCCCCTCCTACTAGCGGGGGTAACAATGAGCAGTTCTTC	CASSLAPPTSGGNNEQFF
TRBJ2-2	.	.	TRBV29-1	TGCAGCGTTGATTCCATAACCGGGGAGCTGTTTTTT	CSVDSITGELFF
TRBJ1-1	TRBD1	.	TRBV29-1	TGCAGCGTGTATAGACAGGGCAACACTGAAGCTTTCTTT	CSVYRQGNTEAFF
TRBJ2-5	TRBD2	few	TRBV6-2/TRBV6-3	TGTGCCAGCAAATCTAGCGGGAGTGAGACCCAGTACTTC	CASKSSGSETQYF
TRBJ2-5	.	many	TRBV7-8	TGTGCCAGCAGCTTAGGAGTCATGGGAGAGACCCAGTACTTC	CASSLGVMGETQYF
TRBJ2-1	.	once	TRBV13	TGTGTCAATTCAAGGTCGAATGAGCAGTTCTTC	CVNSRSNEQFF
TRBJ1-2	.	.	TRBV29-1	TGCAGCGTGGGGGGGGCAGTTGGAGGCTACACCTTC	CSVGGAVGGYTF
TRBJ2-5	TRBD1	.	TRBV30	TGTGCCTGGAGCGCCCCAAGGGCAGGGGGCATGGAGACCCAGTACTTC	CAWSAPRAGGMETQYF
TRBJ2-2	.	few	TRBV7-3	TGTGCCAGCAGCTTCGGCCGTGGGCAGTTAAACACCGGGGAGCTGTTTTTT	CASSFGRGQLNTGELFF
TRBJ2-2	TRBD2	.	TRBV28	TGTGCCAGCAGTACCCTAACTAGCGGAGAGGCTTACGCGAACACCGGGGAGCTGTTTTTT	CASSTLTSGEAYANTGELFF
TRBJ1-5	TRBD1	.	TRBV20-1	TGCAGTGCTAGACCCGACTCCGGGACAGATAGCAATCAGCCCCAGCATTTT	CSARPDSGTDSNQPQHF
TRBJ2-5	TRBD2	few	TRBV15	TGTGCCACCAGCAGAGACGACGGGGGGGAAGAGACCCAGTACTTC	CATSRDDGGEETQYF
TRBJ2-3	.	few	TRBV2	TGTGCCAGCAGTCTAATGGCAGTTGGGGGAGATACGCAGTATTTT	CASSLMAVGGDTQYF
TRBJ1-2	.	few	TRBV7-2	TGTGCCAGCAGCTTAGAGGGGCTCCGGGACTATGGCTACACCTTC	CASSLEGLRDYGYTF
TRBJ2-5	.	few	TRBV2	TGTGCCAGCGGGGTCTACCAAGAGACCCAGTACTTC	CASGVYQETQYF
TRBJ2-5	.	.	TRBV4-3	TGCGCCAGCAGCCAACAAACGGGAGCGGAGACCCAGTACTTC	CASSQQTGAETQYF